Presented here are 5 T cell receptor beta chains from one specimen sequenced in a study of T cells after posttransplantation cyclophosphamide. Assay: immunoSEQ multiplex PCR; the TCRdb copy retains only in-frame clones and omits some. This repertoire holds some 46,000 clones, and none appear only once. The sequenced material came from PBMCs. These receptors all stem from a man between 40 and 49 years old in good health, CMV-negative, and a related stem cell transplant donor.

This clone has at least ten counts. The CDR3: CASIRTSGGLSTDTQYF. In nucleotides, the CDR3 is TGTGCCAGCATCCGGACTAGCGGGGGCCTAAGCACAGATACGCAGTATTTT. The genes are TRBV7-8 and TRBJ2-3, with TRBD2 identical over 13 bases. CDR3 length: 17 amino acids. J gave up 0 bases and V 7 bases, and 7 bases lay outside the gene matches. Germline-derived CDR1 and CDR2 are SGHVS and FQNEAQ.

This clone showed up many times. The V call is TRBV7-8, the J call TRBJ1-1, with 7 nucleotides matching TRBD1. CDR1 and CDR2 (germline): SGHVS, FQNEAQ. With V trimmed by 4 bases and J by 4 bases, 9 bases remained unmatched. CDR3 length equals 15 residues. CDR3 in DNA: TGTGCCAGCAGCTCTCCCTACAGGGGTTCCACTGAAGCTTTCTTT. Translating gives CASSSPYRGSTEAFF.

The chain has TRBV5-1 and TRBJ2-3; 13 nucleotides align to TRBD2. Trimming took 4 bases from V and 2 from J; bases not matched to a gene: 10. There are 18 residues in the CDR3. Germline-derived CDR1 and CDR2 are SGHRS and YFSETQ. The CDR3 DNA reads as TGCGCCAGCAGCGCCGGACTAGCGGGGGCCACGTACACAGATACGCAGTATTTT. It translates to CASSAGLAGATYTDTQYF.

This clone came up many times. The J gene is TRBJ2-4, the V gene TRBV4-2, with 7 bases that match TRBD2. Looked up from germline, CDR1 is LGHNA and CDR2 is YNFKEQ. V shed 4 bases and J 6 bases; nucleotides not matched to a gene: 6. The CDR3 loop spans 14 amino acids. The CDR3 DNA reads TGTGCCAGCAGCCCGAAGCGGGACGGAAACATTCAGTACTTC. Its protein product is CASSPKRDGNIQYF.

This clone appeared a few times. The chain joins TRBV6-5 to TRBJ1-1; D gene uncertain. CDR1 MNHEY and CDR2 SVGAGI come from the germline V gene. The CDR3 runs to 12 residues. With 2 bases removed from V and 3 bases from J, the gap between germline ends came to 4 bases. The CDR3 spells CASSYAHTEAFF. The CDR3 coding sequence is TGTGCCAGCAGTTACGCGCACACTGAAGCTTTCTTT.